This T cell receptor beta chain was recovered during a study of blood T cell repertoires in COVID-19. Across the study: T cells, B-cell-depleted T cells, or PBMCs supplied cDNA or gDNA.

Per the original data handling: Amplifying reference gene primers gave estimates of nucleated cell counts. The method was immunoSEQ multiplex PCR; TCRdb's version includes in-frame clones alone and lacks a portion of them. V and J calls and clone size are those listed in that table; D and trimming were worked out from the DNA. The data contain over 200,000 clones, approximately 92% of them singletons. Those enrolled in Seattle joined during active infection and were followed longitudinally afterward. V lost 5 bases, J lost 2 bases, and 0 bases stayed unmatched. The CDR3 runs to 13 residues. In germline, CDR1 is LNHDA, CDR2 SQIVND (reference sequence).

The rearrangement links TRBV19 to TRBJ2-1, with 7 bases fitting TRBD2. This receptor was taken from a person aged 18 to 30 with COVID-19, enrolled during active disease. The material sequenced was peripheral blood. DNA of the CDR3: TGTGCCAGTAGTCTAGCGGCCTACAATGAGCAGTTCTTC. Its translation is CASSLAAYNEQFF.